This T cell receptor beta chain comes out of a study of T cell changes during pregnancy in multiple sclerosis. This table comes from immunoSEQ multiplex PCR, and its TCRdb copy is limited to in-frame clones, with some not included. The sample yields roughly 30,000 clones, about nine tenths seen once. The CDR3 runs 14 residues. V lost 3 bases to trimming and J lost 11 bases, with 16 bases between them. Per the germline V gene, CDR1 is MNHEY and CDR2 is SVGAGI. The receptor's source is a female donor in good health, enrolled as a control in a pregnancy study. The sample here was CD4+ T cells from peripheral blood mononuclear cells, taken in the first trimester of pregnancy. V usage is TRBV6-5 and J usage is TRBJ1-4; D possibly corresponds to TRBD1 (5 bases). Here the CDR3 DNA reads TGTGCCAGCAGTTATGGGTTCCGGGGGGAGAAACTGTTTTTT. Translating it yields CASSYGFRGEKLFF.